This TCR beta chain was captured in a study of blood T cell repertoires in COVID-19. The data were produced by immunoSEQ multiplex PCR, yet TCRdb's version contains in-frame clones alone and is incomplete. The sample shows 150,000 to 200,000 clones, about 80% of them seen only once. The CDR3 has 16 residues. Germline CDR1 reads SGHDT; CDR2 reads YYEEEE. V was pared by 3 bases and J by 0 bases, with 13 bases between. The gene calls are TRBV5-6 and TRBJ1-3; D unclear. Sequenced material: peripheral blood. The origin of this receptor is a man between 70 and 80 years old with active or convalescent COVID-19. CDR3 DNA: TGTGCCAGCAGCTGGGAGACGGACGGCTCTGGAAACACCATATATTTT. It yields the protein CASSWETDGSGNTIYF.